This T cell receptor beta chain was obtained from a study of T-cell reconstitution after alpha-beta-depleted transplantation in children. Study results and limitations: A year post-transplant, T-cell counts and diversity derived mostly from newly produced T cells. About two months after transplant, alpha-beta T cells reportedly came from several hundred expanded graft clones.

V shed 6 bases and J shed 8 bases, with 18 bases lying between them. This CDR3 comprises 14 residues. Germline V gene lookup returns CDR1 SGHRS and CDR2 YFSETQ. Unique molecular identifiers were used in preparing the TCRbeta library. MiXCR was run by TCRdb on the PCR reads, yielding one entry per CDR3 protein. The table has 580,000 or so distinct CDR3 sequences, roughly 23% seen once. As concerns this clonotype: The antigen is undetermined.

The J gene is TRBJ2-1, the V gene TRBV5-1; D gene ambiguous. The material sequenced was PBMCs, mostly from graft donor cells, taken 360 days after TCRalphabeta/CD19-depleted stem cell transplant. The sequence came from a boy under three years old who had a stem cell transplant for acute myeloid leukemia, so the T cells may come from the graft donor. The CDR3 region is CASTKSPTVDEQFF. CDR3 nucleotides: TGCGCCAGCACCAAGTCACCCACGGTGGATGAGCAGTTCTTC.